The 29 T cell receptor beta chains listed next were all sequenced from one sample in a study of CD8 T cells in ankylosing spondylitis (dated by TCRdb to between 2016 and 2019). Broader findings and caveats from the paper: A TCR beta motif of fewer than 10 highly homologous amino acid variants appeared characteristic of blood from ankylosing spondylitis patients.

Receptor amplification or capture employed 5' RACE. The sequencer was an Illumina HiSeq 2500. TCRdb trimmed public reads at Q25 via fastp, called clones via MiXCR and kept in-frame beta chains. Merged by CDR3 protein, the rows form single entries marked with the most common genes and DNA. This sample lists under 450,000 distinct CDR3 sequences; 17% were detected once. The ten largest clones take up about 0.94% of the sample. These receptors have no known antigen. The sample comprised blood, either unsorted or a sorted T cell fraction (not recorded which). All receptors derive from a male donor with ankylosing spondylitis.

The gene calls are TRBV24-1 and TRBJ2-3; D is unclear. The germline CDR1 and CDR2 sequences are KGHDR and SFDVKD. The CDR3 consists of 16 residues. V lost 7 bases and J 2 bases, leaving 18 bases between the germline ends. The CDR3 nucleotides read TGTGCCACCAGCAGCTCAGGACGGCTGGACACAGATACGCAGTATTTT. It translates to CATSSSGRLDTDTQYF.

This clonotype was seen a handful of times. The rearrangement links TRBV27 to TRBJ1-2, with 8 bases that match TRBD1. This CDR3 spans 15 amino acids. Germline V gene sequence: CDR1 MNHEY, CDR2 SMNVEV (reference sequence). Trimming removed 6 bases from V and 4 bases from J; junction bases left unmatched: 10. The CDR3 sequence: CASRQDREVGYGYTF. CDR3 DNA: TGTGCCAGCAGGCAGGACAGGGAGGTTGGCTATGGCTACACCTTC.

This chain connects TRBV7-9 to TRBJ2-5; 10 nucleotides match TRBD2. Germline V CDR1 and CDR2: SEHNR, FQNEAQ (reference sequence). The CDR3 loop spans 14 amino acids. Trimming took 5 bases from V and 7 from J; bases not matched to a gene: 7. Written as DNA, the CDR3 is TGTGCCAGCAGCCTTAGCGGGGGGAAGAGGACCCAGTACTTC. This codes for CASSLSGGKRTQYF. The variable domain in full, completed from reference TRBV7-9 and TRBJ2-5, reads DTGVSQNPRHKITKRGQNVTFRCDPISEHNRLYWYRQTLGQGPEFLTYFQNEAQLEKSRLLSDRFSAERPKGSFSTLEIQRTEQGDSAMYLCASSLSGGKRTQYFGPGTRLLVL.

This chain uses TRBV20-1 with TRBJ2-7; TRBD2 matches 14 bases. There are 16 residues in the CDR3. J gave up 3 bases and V 6 bases, and 10 bases lay outside the gene matches. Germline CDR1 is DFQATT and CDR2 is SNEGSKA (reference sequence). The DNA of the CDR3 is TGCAGTGCCCGCGGGACTAGCGGGGGTCAGGTCTACGAGCAGTACTTC. Encoded protein: CSARGTSGGQVYEQYF.

This clonotype was seen a handful of times. This chain links TRBV18 with TRBJ1-5; D remains unclear. CDR3 size: 14 residues. CDR1 is KGHSH and CDR2 is LQKENI in the germline V gene. V lost 1 base and J 5 bases, leaving 9 bases between the germline ends. This CDR3 is CASSPQSGDQPQHF. CDR3 sequence (DNA): TGTGCCAGCTCACCACAGTCCGGGGATCAGCCCCAGCATTTT.

This rearrangement joins TRBV5-1 to TRBJ2-1, with D possibly being TRBD2 (5 bases). From germline, CDR1 is SGHRS and CDR2 YFSETQ. CDR3 length: 20 residues. The V end lost 0 bases, the J end lost 3 bases, and 25 bases lay between the germline ends. As DNA, the CDR3 is TGCGCCAGCAGCTTGGCCCCCCCCCAAGTTGGGAGAGCGGACTACAATGAGCAGTTCTTC. Translated, it gives CASSLAPPQVGRADYNEQFF.

V usage is TRBV29-1 and J usage is TRBJ1-1; D remains ambiguous. V lost 1 base and J 2 bases, leaving 5 bases between the germline ends. This CDR3 is built from 12 residues. From germline, CDR1 is SQVTM and CDR2 ANQGSEA. The DNA for the CDR3 is TGCAGCGTTGAAGGGGTTAACACTGAAGCTTTCTTT. Its translation is CSVEGVNTEAFF.

The chain uses TRBV20-1 and TRBJ1-1, with 7 bases lining up with TRBD1. The CDR3 length is 14 residues. CDR1 and CDR2 (germline): DFQATT, SNEGSKA (reference sequence). V shed 1 base, J shed 0 bases, and the junction held 2 bases outside the gene matches. The CDR3 coding sequence is TGCAGTGCTAGAGGGGGACAGATGAACACTGAAGCTTTCTTT. It codes for CSARGGQMNTEAFF.

This clonotype has just a few counts. The genes are TRBV7-2 and TRBJ2-2; 9 nucleotides match TRBD2. Trimming cost V 5 bases and J 3 bases; bases outside gene matches: 7. Germline loops: CDR1 SGHTA, CDR2 FQGNSA. CDR3 length: 16 residues. For the CDR3, the DNA is TGTGCCAGCAGCCCCCCGGGACTAGCCGACACCGGGGAGCTGTTTTTT. Protein: CASSPPGLADTGELFF.

The J gene is TRBJ2-1, the V gene TRBV7-2, with 11 bases lining up with TRBD1. Trimming at V came to 3 bases and at J to 5 bases, leaving 6 bases not matched to a gene. The CDR3 is 16 residues long. Germline V CDR1 and CDR2: SGHTA, FQGNSA. CDR3 region: CASSLGGTGGNNEQFF. CDR3 coding DNA: TGTGCCAGCAGCTTGGGAGGGACAGGGGGTAACAATGAGCAGTTCTTC.

This clonotype was detected only a few times. The rearrangement uses TRBV2 and TRBJ1-5; no clear D gene. This CDR3 is 16 amino acids long. Germline lookup yields CDR1 SNHLY and CDR2 FYNNEI. V was trimmed by 5 bases and J by 3 bases, leaving 17 bases between them. CDR3 sequence (DNA): TGTGCCAGCAGTCCCTTGGGCGGAAGTTCCAATCAGCCCCAGCATTTT. Its translation: CASSPLGGSSNQPQHF.

V and J are TRBV12-3 or TRBV12-4 and TRBJ2-7, with a weak D call TRBD1 (6 bases). Trimming pared 1 base from V and 3 bases from J, leaving 13 bases between. The length of the CDR3 is 15 residues. CDR3 protein: CASSLEGVFSYEQYF. The CDR3 nucleotides read TGTGCCAGCAGTTTAGAGGGGGTGTTTAGCTACGAGCAGTACTTC.

The J gene is TRBJ2-1, the V gene TRBV20-1, with D uncertain. The CDR3 runs 19 residues. CDR1 and CDR2 (germline): DFQATT, SNEGSKA (reference sequence). Trimming left V 0 bases short and J 0 bases short, with 21 bases between. The CDR3 sequence: CSARDPARGWERSYNEQFF. The CDR3 DNA sequence: TGCAGTGCTAGAGACCCCGCACGAGGCTGGGAACGCTCCTACAATGAGCAGTTCTTC.

The chain carries TRBV28 and TRBJ1-5; D remains ambiguous. CDR3 length: 12 residues. Trimming removed 7 bases from V and 11 bases from J, with 15 bases in between. The germline gives CDR1 MDHEN, CDR2 SYDVKM. The CDR3 region is CASKRSQDTQHF. The CDR3 DNA follows: TGTGCCAGCAAAAGATCCCAAGACACCCAGCATTTT. The full variable domain, completed using reference TRBV28 and TRBJ1-5, is DVKVTQSSRYLVKRTGEKVFLECVQDMDHENMFWYRQDPGLGLRLIYFSYDVKMKEKGDIPEGYSVSREKKERFSLILESASTNQTSMYLCASKRSQDTQHFGDGTRLSIL.

This clonotype was counted ten times or more. This chain connects TRBV12-3 or TRBV12-4 to TRBJ1-5; D remains ambiguous. V was trimmed by 4 bases and J by 7 bases, leaving 5 bases between them. The CDR3 is 11 amino acids. Here the CDR3 reads CASSSGQPQHF. Here the CDR3 DNA reads TGTGCCAGCAGTTCCGGCCAGCCCCAGCATTTT.

V and J are TRBV9 and TRBJ1-1; D gene ambiguous. Looked up from germline, CDR1 is SGDLS and CDR2 is YYNGEE. The CDR3 contains 13 residues. V lost 1 base and J lost 4, with 8 bases in between. CDR3 region: CASSVTDVTEAFF. CDR3 nucleotides: TGTGCCAGCAGCGTAACGGACGTCACTGAAGCTTTCTTT.

The rearrangement joins TRBV3-1 to TRBJ2-1; 9 bases are shared with TRBD2. Germline loops: CDR1 LGHDT, CDR2 YNNKEL (reference sequence). This CDR3 comprises 15 residues. With 1 base clipped from V and 10 bases from J, the junction kept 8 bases outside the gene matches. CDR3 nucleotides: TGTGCCAGCAGCCAAGGAGTAGCGGGAGTCGGGGAGCAGTTCTTC. It specifies CASSQGVAGVGEQFF.

The V call is TRBV3-1, the J call TRBJ2-7; 10 bases are shared with TRBD1. V dropped 3 bases and J dropped 6; count of bases not matched to a gene: 8. CDR1 and CDR2 (germline): LGHDT, YNNKEL (reference sequence). The CDR3 has 15 amino acids. CDR3 loop: CASSHEDRGSGEQYF. The CDR3 DNA is TGTGCCAGCAGCCATGAGGACAGGGGGTCAGGCGAGCAGTACTTC.

Here the CDR3 DNA reads TGCGCCAGCAGCCAAGTCCGGGGGATGGGCGGCTACACCTTC. Protein product: CASSQVRGMGGYTF. This chain uses TRBV4-3 with TRBJ1-2; D possibly corresponds to TRBD1 (5 bases). The length of the CDR3 is 14 residues. Germline lookup yields CDR1 LGHNA and CDR2 YSLEER. V lost 1 base to trimming and J lost 8 bases, with 14 bases between them.

In its sample, this clonotype was seen a few times. J is TRBJ2-5 and V is TRBV20-1; D possibly corresponds to TRBD1 (5 bases). This CDR3 has 13 residues. CDR1 and CDR2 (germline): DFQATT, SNEGSKA (reference sequence). The V and J ends lost 3 bases and 5 bases respectively, with 13 bases between them. CDR3 nucleotide sequence: TGCAGTGCTAGTCACCAGGGATGGGAGACCCAGTACTTC. The encoded protein is CSASHQGWETQYF.

This chain connects TRBV18 to TRBJ2-3, with 10 positions matching TRBD2. V was clipped by 3 bases and J by 5 bases; unmatched bases: 8. The CDR3 is made up of 16 amino acids. Germline CDR1 and CDR2: KGHSH and LQKENI. In DNA, the CDR3 is TGTGCCAGCTCACCCCAATCTAGCGGGGGTCAAGATACGCAGTATTTT. Its protein is CASSPQSSGGQDTQYF.

This clonotype was seen only once. J is TRBJ2-3 and V is TRBV20-1; unclear D gene. V lost 5 bases and J 9 bases, leaving 6 bases between the germline ends. This CDR3 has 9 amino acids. Germline CDR1 reads DFQATT; CDR2 reads SNEGSKA (reference sequence). The CDR3 here is CSAGSTQYF. Written as DNA, the CDR3 is TGCAGTGCTGGATCGACGCAGTATTTT.

This chain links TRBV5-6 with TRBJ1-5, with D possibly being TRBD1 (5 bases). The CDR3 has 15 residues. Trimming pared 0 bases from V and 3 bases from J, leaving 10 bases between. CDR1 is SGHDT and CDR2 is YYEEEE in the germline V gene. The CDR3 DNA reads as TGTGCCAGCAGCTTGGTCTCGGGGCCCAATCAGCCCCAGCATTTT. Translated: CASSLVSGPNQPQHF.

This chain uses TRBV19 with TRBJ2-1, with 8 bases matching TRBD1. CDR3 length: 14 residues. V trimming: 7 bases; J trimming: 2 bases; junction bases outside the gene matches: 4. CDR1 and CDR2 (germline): LNHDA, SQIVND (reference sequence). In DNA, the CDR3 is TGTGCCAGTAAAGGGACAGGTACCTACAATGAGCAGTTCTTC. Its translation is CASKGTGTYNEQFF.

The gene calls are TRBV7-9 and TRBJ1-2; 7 nucleotides align to TRBD1. Germline assignment: CDR1 SEHNR and CDR2 FQNEAQ (reference sequence). J lost 3 bases, V lost 0 bases, and 4 bases had no gene match. The CDR3 runs 15 residues. This CDR3 is CASSLARQGDYGYTF. In nucleotides, the CDR3 is TGTGCCAGCAGCTTAGCCCGACAGGGCGACTATGGCTACACCTTC.

This chain uses TRBV3-1 with TRBJ1-5, with unresolved D. Germline CDR1 is LGHDT and CDR2 is YNNKEL (reference sequence). Between the trimmed V and J ends, which lost 2 bases and 4 bases, there was a span of 6 bases. The CDR3 consists of 13 residues. Written as DNA, the CDR3 is TGTGCCAGCAGCCAAAATTATAATCAGCCCCAGCATTTT. As protein: CASSQNYNQPQHF.

This clonotype was seen ten or more times. V and J are TRBV4-2 and TRBJ2-2; the D is unclear. CDR1 LGHNA and CDR2 YNFKEQ come from the germline V gene. Trimming cost V 1 base and J 0 bases, with 9 bases left between them. The CDR3 spans 16 residues. The CDR3 protein is CASSQAAGANTGELFF. Written as DNA, the CDR3 is TGTGCCAGCAGCCAAGCAGCAGGCGCGAACACCGGGGAGCTGTTTTTT.

At least ten counts were recorded for this clonotype. The chain joins TRBV5-1 to TRBJ2-1, with TRBD2 identical over 10 bases. The CDR3 loop spans 15 amino acids. The ends lost 2 bases at V and 6 bases at J; junction bases unmatched: 5. CDR1 and CDR2 from the germline V gene are SGHRS and YFSETQ. CDR3 coding DNA: TGCGCCAGCAGCTTAGCGGGAGGGCCGGGCAATGAGCAGTTCTTC. This gives the protein CASSLAGGPGNEQFF.

The CDR3 region is CASSLLQGLSASPLHF. The CDR3 DNA is TGTGCCAGCAGTCTACTACAGGGGTTGTCGGCTTCACCCCTCCACTTT. This rearrangement joins TRBV5-6 to TRBJ1-6; 7 bases are a match to TRBD1. The CDR3 sequence is 16 residues long. The V gene end was trimmed by 5 bases and the J gene end by 9 bases; junction bases not matched to a gene: 14. Looked up from germline, CDR1 is SGHDT and CDR2 is YYEEEE.